This is a list of T cell receptor beta chains from one sample in a study of cytomegalovirus exposure and HLA in healthy donors. Clones were read by immunoSEQ multiplex PCR, and TCRdb kept only the in-frame ones, dropping some. The table lists some 200,000 clones, about 88% of them singletons, with about 0.21% in the top ten. Sequenced sample: PBMCs. The receptors were sampled from a girl in the first two years of life in good health and CMV-seronegative. CDR3s include the opening cysteine and the closing phenylalanine or tryptophan. D genes are given only for firm matches. Size tells how often a clone was seen (once, few, many) or the class of an expanded clone, and some rows leave it out.

J gene	D gene	V gene	clone size	CDR3 protein	CDR3 DNA
TRBJ1-1	TRBD1	TRBV7-9	NA	CSSSARTGGEAFF	TGTTCCAGCAGCGCTCGGACAGGGGGGGAAGCTTTCTTT
TRBJ1-1	NA	TRBV7-9	NA	CSSSSTEYTEAFF	TGTTCCAGCAGCTCCACAGAATATACTGAAGCTTTCTTT
TRBJ2-7	TRBD1	TRBV6-6	NA	CASKDNRGAYEQYF	TGTGCCAGCAAAGATAACAGGGGCGCCTACGAGCAGTACTTC
TRBJ2-3	NA	TRBV7-6	NA	CASSLGPVSTDTQYF	TGTGCCAGCAGCTTAGGCCCGGTTAGCACAGATACGCAGTATTTT
TRBJ2-1	TRBD2	TRBV15	NA	CATSRGLVSGGSNEQFF	TGTGCCACCAGCAGAGGCCTCGTAAGCGGGGGTTCCAATGAGCAGTTCTTC
TRBJ2-7	TRBD2	TRBV15	NA	CATSRDLLAGGEQYF	TGTGCCACCAGCAGAGATTTACTAGCGGGGGGCGAGCAGTACTTC
TRBJ2-3	TRBD2	TRBV7-3	few	CASSLAGGPSDTQYF	TGTGCCAGCAGCTTAGCGGGGGGGCCGTCAGATACGCAGTATTTT
TRBJ2-7	TRBD2	TRBV4-1	NA	CASSQEIAGGPHRF	TGCGCCAGCAGCCAAGAGATAGCGGGAGGGCCCCATCGATTC
TRBJ2-1	TRBD1	TRBV10-3	NA	CAISDLDRGTNEQFF	TGTGCCATCAGTGACTTAGACAGGGGGACCAATGAGCAGTTCTTC
TRBJ2-7	NA	TRBV4-2	NA	CASSQSIAGEGSYEQYF	TGTGCCAGCAGCCAAAGCATCGCAGGGGAAGGCTCCTACGAGCAGTACTTC
TRBJ2-4	NA	TRBV12-2	NA	CASREDRAKNIQYF	TGTGCAAGTCGCGAGGACAGAGCCAAAAACATTCAGTACTTC
TRBJ1-2	NA	TRBV7-2	NA	CASSLASWEGTTNYGYTF	TGTGCCAGCAGCTTAGCTAGTTGGGAGGGGACGACTAACTATGGCTACACCTTC
TRBJ2-7	TRBD1	TRBV2	NA	CATKRTGEHYEQYF	TGTGCCACCAAAAGGACAGGGGAGCATTACGAGCAGTACTTC